Listed below are T cell receptor beta chains from one sample, sequenced in a study of PD-1 and CTLA-4 blockade in melanoma. This table comes from immunoSEQ multiplex PCR, and its TCRdb copy is limited to in-frame clones, with some not included. The sample lists fewer than 35,000 clones; about 88% were seen once. The source was CD8+ T cells from peripheral blood, collected from a patient given anti-PD-1 treatment. These receptors were obtained from a human donor with melanoma. Each CDR3 is given without its conserved first and last residue. The order of the fields is V gene, J gene, CDR3 protein.

V gene: TRBV4-1; J gene: TRBJ1-1; CDR3 protein: ASNQGQGASEAF
V gene: TRBV18; J gene: TRBJ1-5; CDR3 protein: ASSPEGTLGQPQH
V gene: TRBV14; J gene: TRBJ2-7; CDR3 protein: ASSLPSGVEQY
V gene: TRBV5-5; J gene: TRBJ1-5; CDR3 protein: ASSLLGGQPQH
V gene: TRBV10-3; J gene: TRBJ2-3; CDR3 protein: AISESSGGLTDTQY
V gene: TRBV4-1; J gene: TRBJ1-2; CDR3 protein: ASSRIPMRYGYT
V gene: TRBV9; J gene: TRBJ1-4; CDR3 protein: ASSTNTANEKLF
V gene: TRBV6-5; J gene: TRBJ1-6; CDR3 protein: ASVGSYNSPLH
V gene: TRBV6-5; J gene: TRBJ2-1; CDR3 protein: ASTVTVVVNEQF
V gene: TRBV29-1; J gene: TRBJ1-2; CDR3 protein: SVDRGQGLEGYT
V gene: TRBV19; J gene: TRBJ2-7; CDR3 protein: ASSRGTGGFYEQY
V gene: TRBV15; J gene: TRBJ2-7; CDR3 protein: ATSAGNHEQY
V gene: TRBV4-3; J gene: TRBJ2-1; CDR3 protein: ASSGWDNEQF
V gene: TRBV5-1; J gene: TRBJ1-4; CDR3 protein: ASSLAPGFNEKLF
V gene: TRBV7-9; J gene: TRBJ2-6; CDR3 protein: ASSGNRATKDSGANVLT
V gene: TRBV28; J gene: TRBJ1-4; CDR3 protein: ASSLEQGAGGDEKLF
V gene: TRBV7-8; J gene: TRBJ2-7; CDR3 protein: ASSPISSYEQY
V gene: TRBV27; J gene: TRBJ2-3; CDR3 protein: ASSEGGTGNTDTQY
V gene: TRBV12-3/TRBV12-4; J gene: TRBJ1-1; CDR3 protein: ASSPTGHTEAF
V gene: TRBV18; J gene: TRBJ1-5; CDR3 protein: ASSQLPRDTGNQPQH
V gene: TRBV29-1; J gene: TRBJ2-3; CDR3 protein: SVAGGAGSDTQY
V gene: TRBV7-6; J gene: TRBJ1-2; CDR3 protein: ASSLELAGQGDYGYT
V gene: TRBV24-1; J gene: TRBJ2-5; CDR3 protein: ATRDRVQETQY
V gene: TRBV18; J gene: TRBJ2-1; CDR3 protein: ASSRKEVPYNEQF
V gene: TRBV5-6; J gene: TRBJ1-1; CDR3 protein: ASSLGRATEAF
V gene: TRBV20-1; J gene: TRBJ1-1; CDR3 protein: SARDSEAF
V gene: TRBV2; J gene: TRBJ2-7; CDR3 protein: ASSEGITQGASPTYEQY
V gene: TRBV15; J gene: TRBJ2-7; CDR3 protein: ATSRAPPPEGYEQY
V gene: TRBV6-5; J gene: TRBJ1-1; CDR3 protein: ASRPGNTEAF
V gene: TRBV19; J gene: TRBJ1-6; CDR3 protein: ASGSSPGPNSPLH
V gene: TRBV27; J gene: TRBJ1-1; CDR3 protein: ASSSRTGGGEAF
V gene: TRBV4-1; J gene: TRBJ1-2; CDR3 protein: ASSQVGQVDYGYT
V gene: TRBV6-2/TRBV6-3; J gene: TRBJ2-7; CDR3 protein: ASSSGEQY
V gene: TRBV15; J gene: TRBJ2-7; CDR3 protein: ATSRGQGAAYEQY
V gene: TRBV7-9; J gene: TRBJ1-1; CDR3 protein: ASSTTGDTEAF
V gene: TRBV5-1; J gene: TRBJ2-7; CDR3 protein: ASVLLPGQGYEQY
V gene: TRBV5-3; J gene: TRBJ2-7; CDR3 protein: ARSPGQSYEQY